This is a list of T cell receptor beta chains from one sample in a study of blood T cell repertoires in COVID-19. Profiling relied on immunoSEQ multiplex PCR, and the TCRdb table lists in-frame clones only, not all of them. The sample includes roughly 150,000 clones, nearly 80% of them seen just once. Sequenced input: peripheral blood. The receptors originated from a woman over 75 with acute or convalescent COVID-19. The CDR3 runs from the conserved cysteine through the conserved F or W. A D gene is named only where the DNA matches it firmly. Only some rows state a clone size, as once, few, many or a class for expanded clones.

d_call: -; v_call: TRBV30; clone_size: -; j_call: TRBJ2-2; cdr3_nt: TGTGCCTGGAGTACCACCAGGGGCGGGGAGCTGTTTTTT; cdr3_aa: CAWSTTRGGELFF
d_call: -; v_call: TRBV7-2; clone_size: -; j_call: TRBJ2-1; cdr3_nt: TGTGCCAGCAGCAAGGGGGGGGGAAGCTCCTACAATGAGCAGTTCTTC; cdr3_aa: CASSKGGGSSYNEQFF
d_call: TRBD1; v_call: TRBV2; clone_size: -; j_call: TRBJ1-2; cdr3_nt: TGTGCCAGCGGACAGGGGTCTTTATCCTATGGCTACACCTTC; cdr3_aa: CASGQGSLSYGYTF
d_call: -; v_call: TRBV21-1; clone_size: once; j_call: TRBJ1-6; cdr3_nt: TGTGCCAGCAGCCACACCGGGGACAATGGTTCACCCCTCCACTTT; cdr3_aa: CASSHTGDNGSPLHF
d_call: -; v_call: TRBV28; clone_size: once; j_call: TRBJ1-1; cdr3_nt: TGTGCCAGCAGTTTAACAGGGCTGGGCACTGAAGCTTTCTTT; cdr3_aa: CASSLTGLGTEAFF
d_call: -; v_call: TRBV29-1; clone_size: -; j_call: TRBJ2-5; cdr3_nt: TGCAGCGTTGAAGATAATGAGACCCAGTACTTC; cdr3_aa: CSVEDNETQYF
d_call: -; v_call: TRBV6-5; clone_size: -; j_call: TRBJ1-3; cdr3_nt: TGTGCCAGCAGTTATTCGGGGAGCTCTGGAAACACCATATATTTT; cdr3_aa: CASSYSGSSGNTIYF
d_call: -; v_call: TRBV5-1; clone_size: -; j_call: TRBJ1-6; cdr3_nt: TGCGCCAGCAGCTTGGCCCAACAGAACTATTCACCCCTCCACTTT; cdr3_aa: CASSLAQQNYSPLHF
d_call: TRBD1; v_call: TRBV5-8; clone_size: -; j_call: TRBJ2-7; cdr3_nt: TGTGCCAGCAGCTCACAGACAGGGAACCCCTACGAGCAGTACTTC; cdr3_aa: CASSSQTGNPYEQYF
d_call: -; v_call: TRBV7-8; clone_size: -; j_call: TRBJ2-7; cdr3_nt: TGTGCCAGCAGCTTACAGGGCTACGAGCAGTACTTC; cdr3_aa: CASSLQGYEQYF
d_call: -; v_call: TRBV28; clone_size: -; j_call: TRBJ2-1; cdr3_nt: TGTGCCAGCTTACAGGGTTACAATGAGCAGTTCTTC; cdr3_aa: CASLQGYNEQFF
d_call: -; v_call: TRBV6-1; clone_size: medium-sized; j_call: TRBJ1-6; cdr3_nt: TGTGCCAGCAGTGACCGTGGGGGCGGTAGTTCCTATAATTCACCCCTCCACTTT; cdr3_aa: CASSDRGGGSSYNSPLHF
d_call: TRBD1; v_call: TRBV6-1; clone_size: once; j_call: TRBJ2-1; cdr3_nt: TGTGCCAGCAGTGATTGGACAGGGACGCTCAGGAATGAGCAGTTCTTC; cdr3_aa: CASSDWTGTLRNEQFF
d_call: -; v_call: TRBV11-1; clone_size: -; j_call: TRBJ1-1; cdr3_nt: TGTGCCAGCAGCTTCGACATACGGAATAGTGAAGCTTTCTTT; cdr3_aa: CASSFDIRNSEAFF
d_call: TRBD1; v_call: TRBV28; clone_size: -; j_call: TRBJ2-7; cdr3_nt: TGTGCCAGCAGTATCTCGACAGGGAACTCCTACGAGCAGTACTTC; cdr3_aa: CASSISTGNSYEQYF
d_call: TRBD2; v_call: TRBV4-2; clone_size: -; j_call: TRBJ2-1; cdr3_nt: TGTGCCAGCAGCCAAAGCGGGGGGGCCGGACAGGAGCAGTTCTTC; cdr3_aa: CASSQSGGAGQEQFF
d_call: -; v_call: TRBV4-1; clone_size: -; j_call: TRBJ2-7; cdr3_nt: TGCGCCAGCAGCCAAGAGTGGCAGGGCGCCTACGAGCAGTACTTC; cdr3_aa: CASSQEWQGAYEQYF
d_call: -; v_call: TRBV30; clone_size: once; j_call: TRBJ2-7; cdr3_nt: TGTGCCTGGAGTGTACTCCCCAGGGCCGAGCAGTACTTC; cdr3_aa: CAWSVLPRAEQYF
d_call: TRBD2; v_call: TRBV27; clone_size: -; j_call: TRBJ2-2; cdr3_nt: TGTGCCAGCAGTTTATCCCGGACTAGCGGGATCACCGGGGAGCTGTTTTTT; cdr3_aa: CASSLSRTSGITGELFF
d_call: -; v_call: TRBV30; clone_size: -; j_call: TRBJ1-6; cdr3_nt: TGTGCCTGGAGTCAGGGGTTCTATTCACCCCTCCACTTT; cdr3_aa: CAWSQGFYSPLHF
d_call: -; v_call: TRBV6-5; clone_size: -; j_call: TRBJ1-1; cdr3_nt: TGTGCCAGCAGAGAGGGGGTCGGGACTGAAGCTTTCTTT; cdr3_aa: CASREGVGTEAFF
d_call: -; v_call: TRBV3-1/TRBV3-2; clone_size: -; j_call: TRBJ1-4; cdr3_nt: TGTGCCAGCAGCCAATTAGGGGCCCGGAGAGAAAAACTGTTTTTT; cdr3_aa: CASSQLGARREKLFF
d_call: -; v_call: TRBV29-1; clone_size: -; j_call: TRBJ2-2; cdr3_nt: TGCAGCGTTGAAGGCGACAGAATCACCGGGGAGCTGTTTTTT; cdr3_aa: CSVEGDRITGELFF
d_call: -; v_call: TRBV2; clone_size: few; j_call: TRBJ1-4; cdr3_nt: TGTGCCAGCAGTGAACGAAGTGGGCAGACTGAAAAACTGTTTTTT; cdr3_aa: CASSERSGQTEKLFF
d_call: -; v_call: TRBV28; clone_size: -; j_call: TRBJ2-7; cdr3_nt: TGTGCCAGCTGGCCGGGACTCTTGGGCCGTTACGAGCAGTACTTC; cdr3_aa: CASWPGLLGRYEQYF
d_call: TRBD1; v_call: TRBV6-6; clone_size: -; j_call: TRBJ1-1; cdr3_nt: TGTGCCAGCAGTTGGACAGGGAAGGGCGATAACACTGAAGCTTTCTTT; cdr3_aa: CASSWTGKGDNTEAFF
d_call: -; v_call: TRBV3-1/TRBV3-2; clone_size: once; j_call: TRBJ2-2; cdr3_nt: TGTGCCAGCAGCCAAGATCTTAGCTCGAACACCGGGGAGCTGTTTTTT; cdr3_aa: CASSQDLSSNTGELFF
d_call: -; v_call: TRBV6-5; clone_size: once; j_call: TRBJ2-3; cdr3_nt: TGTGCCAGCAGTTACTCGTCCGCCGGAGATACGCAGTATTTT; cdr3_aa: CASSYSSAGDTQYF
d_call: TRBD2; v_call: TRBV9; clone_size: -; j_call: TRBJ2-2; cdr3_nt: TGTGCCAGCAGCGTAGGTGCTAGCGGGAGTGGCGGGGAGCTGTTTTTT; cdr3_aa: CASSVGASGSGGELFF
d_call: -; v_call: TRBV28; clone_size: -; j_call: TRBJ1-4; cdr3_nt: TGTGCCAGCAGGTCCGCGGGGGCAACTAATGAAAAACTGTTTTTT; cdr3_aa: CASRSAGATNEKLFF
d_call: -; v_call: TRBV18; clone_size: -; j_call: TRBJ2-3; cdr3_nt: TGTGCCAGTTCATTTACAGGGACAGATACGCAGTATTTT; cdr3_aa: CASSFTGTDTQYF
d_call: TRBD1; v_call: TRBV11-2; clone_size: once; j_call: TRBJ1-3; cdr3_nt: TGTGCCAGCAGCTTAAATACAGGGGGCAGCGCGGGAAACACCATATATTTT; cdr3_aa: CASSLNTGGSAGNTIYF
d_call: -; v_call: TRBV6-2/TRBV6-3; clone_size: -; j_call: TRBJ1-2; cdr3_nt: TGTGCCAGCAGCACACCGGGGGGATTGAGGGGCTACACCTTC; cdr3_aa: CASSTPGGLRGYTF
d_call: TRBD1; v_call: TRBV7-2; clone_size: -; j_call: TRBJ1-2; cdr3_nt: TGTGCCAGCAGAGAAAGGACAGGGAAGACGGGAGGCTACACCTTC; cdr3_aa: CASRERTGKTGGYTF
d_call: -; v_call: TRBV9; clone_size: once; j_call: TRBJ1-1; cdr3_nt: TGTGCCAGCACCCCCCCAGTGGACACTGAAGCTTTCTTT; cdr3_aa: CASTPPVDTEAFF
d_call: TRBD1; v_call: TRBV24-1; clone_size: -; j_call: TRBJ2-5; cdr3_nt: TGTGCCACCAGTGAGTCCGGGACAGGGTCGGAGGAGACCCAGTACTTC; cdr3_aa: CATSESGTGSEETQYF
d_call: -; v_call: TRBV12-3/TRBV12-4; clone_size: -; j_call: TRBJ1-5; cdr3_nt: TGTGCCAGCAGTTTCGAACGGCAGCCCCAGCATTTT; cdr3_aa: CASSFERQPQHF
d_call: -; v_call: TRBV3-1/TRBV3-2; clone_size: -; j_call: TRBJ1-2; cdr3_nt: TGTGCCAGCAGCCAAGATAGCTGGATAACAGGGCTTGGCTACACCTTC; cdr3_aa: CASSQDSWITGLGYTF
d_call: -; v_call: TRBV5-6; clone_size: -; j_call: TRBJ1-2; cdr3_nt: TGTGCCAGCAGCAGGACTGTAAACTATGGCTACACCTTC; cdr3_aa: CASSRTVNYGYTF
d_call: TRBD1; v_call: TRBV6-5; clone_size: -; j_call: TRBJ1-4; cdr3_nt: TGTGCCGCCAGGACAGGGTCGAATGAAAAACTGTTTTTT; cdr3_aa: CAARTGSNEKLFF
d_call: -; v_call: TRBV13; clone_size: -; j_call: TRBJ2-3; cdr3_nt: TGTGCCAGCAGCTTTAGCGCAGATACGCAGTATTTT; cdr3_aa: CASSFSADTQYF
d_call: -; v_call: TRBV27; clone_size: -; j_call: TRBJ1-5; cdr3_nt: TGTGCCAGCAGTTTAATCGGAACAGGCGGTCAGCCCCAGCATTTT; cdr3_aa: CASSLIGTGGQPQHF
d_call: -; v_call: TRBV11-2; clone_size: -; j_call: TRBJ2-7; cdr3_nt: TGTGCCAGCAGCTTAGAAAGCGTTTACGAGCAGTACTTC; cdr3_aa: CASSLESVYEQYF
d_call: -; v_call: TRBV4-1; clone_size: -; j_call: TRBJ1-1; cdr3_nt: TGCGCCAGCAGCAAGAGACAGGTTTCTGACACTGAAGCTTTCTTT; cdr3_aa: CASSKRQVSDTEAFF
d_call: TRBD1; v_call: TRBV10-1; clone_size: -; j_call: TRBJ1-1; cdr3_nt: TGCGCCAGCAGTGAGCCTGGGACAGCGAACACTGAAGCTTTCTTT; cdr3_aa: CASSEPGTANTEAFF
d_call: -; v_call: TRBV18; clone_size: -; j_call: TRBJ1-2; cdr3_nt: TGTGCCAGCTCACCTTTAGAGGCTTATGGCTACACCTTC; cdr3_aa: CASSPLEAYGYTF
d_call: TRBD1; v_call: TRBV12-5; clone_size: -; j_call: TRBJ2-6; cdr3_nt: TGTGCTAGTGGTTCAGGGACAGGGGGTGCCTCTGGGGCCAACGTCCTGACTTTC; cdr3_aa: CASGSGTGGASGANVLTF
d_call: TRBD1; v_call: TRBV10-3; clone_size: few; j_call: TRBJ1-1; cdr3_nt: TGTGCCGTCAGACAGGGGGCCTTAATCGAAGCTTTCTTT; cdr3_aa: CAVRQGALIEAFF
d_call: -; v_call: TRBV6-5; clone_size: -; j_call: TRBJ2-5; cdr3_nt: TGTGCCAGCAGTTACCCCGTGGCAAGAGGAGAGACCCAGTACTTC; cdr3_aa: CASSYPVARGETQYF
d_call: TRBD2; v_call: TRBV5-6; clone_size: -; j_call: TRBJ2-3; cdr3_nt: TGTGCCAGCAGCTTCAGCGGGGGGGCCGTAGATACGCAGTATTTT; cdr3_aa: CASSFSGGAVDTQYF
d_call: -; v_call: TRBV3-1/TRBV3-2; clone_size: -; j_call: TRBJ2-3; cdr3_nt: TGTGCCAGCAGCTTGGAGGGGACAGATACGCAGTATTTT; cdr3_aa: CASSLEGTDTQYF
d_call: TRBD2; v_call: TRBV3-1/TRBV3-2; clone_size: -; j_call: TRBJ2-7; cdr3_nt: TGTGCCAGCAGCTTAGCGGGAGAGGAGTACTTC; cdr3_aa: CASSLAGEEYF